The sequence of this TCR beta chain was determined in a study of OX40 agonist ivuxolimab in advanced cancers. The CDR3 length is 15 residues. Trimming removed 5 bases from V and 3 bases from J; junction bases left unmatched: 6. From germline, CDR1 is SNHLY and CDR2 FYNNEI. The count of this clone is one. The assay was immunoSEQ multiplex PCR, and TCRdb's table has in-frame clones only and misses some. Of more than 75,000 clones listed, more than 80% are singletons. Sequencing was performed on CD4+ or CD8+ T cells sorted from blood, taken in a trial of the OX40 agonist ivuxolimab. The chain couples TRBV2 to TRBJ1-5, with 8 nucleotides matching TRBD1. This clonotype originated in an adult with an advanced solid tumor such as melanoma, head and neck, liver or kidney cancer. The CDR3 reads CASSPQGGYNQPQHF. The CDR3 nucleotides are TGTGCCAGCAGTCCACAGGGGGGATACAATCAGCCCCAGCATTTT.